The clone carrying this T cell receptor (beta chain) was picked up one time. These data belong to a study of blood T cell repertoires in COVID-19. Turning to the study itself: COVID-19 samples from acute and convalescent phases originated in the United States, Italy and Spain. Sources were T cells, B-cell-depleted T cells, or PBMCs; the material itself was cDNA or gDNA.

Original analysis: From reference gene primer amplification, estimates of nucleated cell counts were derived. The table came from immunoSEQ multiplex PCR; TCRdb's copy has only in-frame clones and leaves some out. D and trimming come from the DNA, and the V and J calls and clone size come from that table. Of a few hundred thousand clones in the sample, 70% to 90% are singletons; the top ten hold roughly 3.1%. This receptor was identified in a man younger than 35 with active or convalescent COVID-19. The source material was peripheral blood.

The CDR3 sequence: CASRPTGRWNTEAFF. In DNA form, the CDR3 reads TGTGCCAGCAGACCAACAGGGCGATGGAACACTGAAGCTTTCTTT. V is TRBV27 and J is TRBJ1-1, with a possible D match to TRBD1 (6 bases). The CDR3 has 15 amino acids. V shed 6 bases and J shed 1 base, with 15 bases lying between them. CDR1 is MNHEY and CDR2 is SMNVEV in the germline V gene (reference sequence).